The rows below give T cell receptor beta chains drawn from one sample of a study of T cell responses to AZD1222 COVID-19 vaccine. TCRdb's table, derived via immunoSEQ multiplex PCR, lists solely in-frame clones and lacks some. The sample yields 89,000 or so clones, just over 85% seen once. The specimen was peripheral blood, collected 28 days after the second AZD1222 dose. These receptors all come from an adult who received the AZD1222 COVID-19 vaccine. The CDR3 runs from the conserved cysteine through the conserved F or W. Each record gives: J gene, V gene, D gene, clone size, CDR3 DNA, CDR3 protein. The D gene is left open where the match is weak. Clone size, where shown, is once, few, many, or a class for clones that have expanded.

TRBJ1-4 | TRBV7-9 | NA | NA | TGTGCCAGCAGCTCGCTTGGGGGGGCGGCTAATGAAAAACTGTTTTTT | CASSSLGGAANEKLFF
TRBJ1-2 | TRBV28 | TRBD1 | NA | TGTGCCAGCAGTGCCGGGACAGGGCTTCGGGGCTACACCTTC | CASSAGTGLRGYTF
TRBJ2-1 | TRBV7-2 | NA | NA | TGTGCCAGCAGCCCCTGGGTAAGTAGCCACAATGAGCAGTTCTTC | CASSPWVSSHNEQFF
TRBJ2-2 | TRBV30 | TRBD1 | NA | TGTGCCGGAACCGGGACAGCGAACACCGGGGAGCTGTTTTTT | CAGTGTANTGELFF
TRBJ1-5 | TRBV28 | NA | NA | TGTGCCAGCAGTTTAGTTGAAAGGGTTCAGCCCCAGCATTTT | CASSLVERVQPQHF
TRBJ2-7 | TRBV5-1 | NA | NA | TGCGCCAGCAGCTCCCAATACGAGCAGTACTTC | CASSSQYEQYF
TRBJ2-3 | TRBV7-8 | TRBD2 | NA | TGTGCCAGCAGCTCACTAGCGGGAGGGTACACAGATACGCAGTATTTT | CASSSLAGGYTDTQYF
TRBJ2-4 | TRBV15 | NA | NA | TGTGCCACCAGCAGAGGAGTGACGGGGAACATTCAGTACTTC | CATSRGVTGNIQYF
TRBJ1-5 | TRBV20-1 | TRBD1 | NA | TGCAGTGCTAGTCGGGACAGGGGACAGCCCCAGCATTTT | CSASRDRGQPQHF
TRBJ1-5 | TRBV10-3 | TRBD1 | NA | TGTGCCATCAGTTGGGACAGTAGCAATCAGCCCCAGCATTTT | CAISWDSSNQPQHF
TRBJ1-4 | TRBV28 | TRBD1 | NA | TGTGCCAGCAGTTTCCTCACAGGGGTCACAACTAATGAAAAACTGTTTTTT | CASSFLTGVTTNEKLFF
TRBJ2-7 | TRBV6-5 | NA | NA | TGTGCCAGCAGTTACTCGAAGCGGTTCTCCTACGAGCAGTACTTC | CASSYSKRFSYEQYF
TRBJ1-5 | TRBV28 | TRBD1 | once | TGTGCCAGCAGCCTCGGGACAGGGAGCCAGCCCCAGCATTTT | CASSLGTGSQPQHF
TRBJ1-1 | TRBV18 | NA | NA | TGTGCCAGCTCGATAGGAGAGGTTGAAGCTTTCTTT | CASSIGEVEAFF
TRBJ1-2 | TRBV18 | TRBD1 | NA | TGTGCCAGCTCACCAGACAGGGCGGACTATGGCTACACCTTC | CASSPDRADYGYTF
TRBJ1-5 | TRBV18 | NA | NA | TGTGCCAGCTCACCAGGATATAGCAATCAGCCCCAGCATTTT | CASSPGYSNQPQHF
TRBJ1-1 | TRBV10-1 | NA | NA | TGCGCCAGCAGTGATGCAGGGCCCAACACTGAAGCTTTCTTT | CASSDAGPNTEAFF
TRBJ2-3 | TRBV6-6 | NA | NA | TGTGCCAGCAGCATCGTCCTACAGGGCGATACGCAGTATTTT | CASSIVLQGDTQYF
TRBJ1-1 | TRBV11-3 | NA | few | TGTGCCAGCAGCTTAGGATCCAGGAACACTGAAGCTTTCTTT | CASSLGSRNTEAFF
TRBJ2-5 | TRBV28 | TRBD2 | NA | TGTGCCAGCAGTTTCCTAGCGGGGACACAAGAGACCCAGTACTTC | CASSFLAGTQETQYF
TRBJ1-5 | TRBV27 | NA | NA | TGTGCCAGCAGTTTATCTCCAGTTAGCGGTCAGCCCCAGCATTTT | CASSLSPVSGQPQHF
TRBJ1-2 | TRBV18 | NA | NA | TGTGCCAGCTCACCAACGGCAGGTGATGGCTACACCTTC | CASSPTAGDGYTF